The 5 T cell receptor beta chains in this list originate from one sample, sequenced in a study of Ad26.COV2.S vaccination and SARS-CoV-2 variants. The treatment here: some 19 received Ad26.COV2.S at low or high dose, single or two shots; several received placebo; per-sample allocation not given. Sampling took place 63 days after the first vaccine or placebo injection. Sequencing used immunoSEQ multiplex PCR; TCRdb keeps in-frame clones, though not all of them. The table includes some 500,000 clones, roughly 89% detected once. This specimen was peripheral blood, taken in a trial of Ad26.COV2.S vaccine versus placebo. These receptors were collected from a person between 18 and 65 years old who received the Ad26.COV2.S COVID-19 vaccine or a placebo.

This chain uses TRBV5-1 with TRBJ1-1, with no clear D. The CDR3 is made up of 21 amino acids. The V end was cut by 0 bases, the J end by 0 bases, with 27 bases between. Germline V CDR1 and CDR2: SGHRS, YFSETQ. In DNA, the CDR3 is TGCGCCAGCAGCTTGGGATTTAGGCCACATGCCTCCCCTTTATTGAACACTGAAGCTTTCTTT. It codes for CASSLGFRPHASPLLNTEAFF.

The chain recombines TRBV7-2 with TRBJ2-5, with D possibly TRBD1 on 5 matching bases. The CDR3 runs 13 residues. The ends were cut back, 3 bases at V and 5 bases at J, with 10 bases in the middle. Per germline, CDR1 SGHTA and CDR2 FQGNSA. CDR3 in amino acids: CASSFVGVETQYF. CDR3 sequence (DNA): TGTGCCAGCAGCTTCGTAGGGGTTGAGACCCAGTACTTC.

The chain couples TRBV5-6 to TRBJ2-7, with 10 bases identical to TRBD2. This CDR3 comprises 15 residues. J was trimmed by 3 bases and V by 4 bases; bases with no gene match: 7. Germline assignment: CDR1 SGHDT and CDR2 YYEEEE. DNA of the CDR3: TGTGCCAGCAGCCTTGGTAGCGGGGGGCTCTACGAGCAGTACTTC. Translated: CASSLGSGGLYEQYF.

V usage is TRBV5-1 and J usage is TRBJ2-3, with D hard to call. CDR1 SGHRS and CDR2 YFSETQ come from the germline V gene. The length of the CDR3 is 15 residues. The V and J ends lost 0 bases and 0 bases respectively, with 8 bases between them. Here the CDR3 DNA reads TGCGCCAGCAGCTTGGATACGGAGAGCACAGATACGCAGTATTTT. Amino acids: CASSLDTESTDTQYF.

CDR3 sequence reads: CASSRTGSYNEQFF. The CDR3 bases are TGTGCCAGCAGTCGGACAGGATCCTACAATGAGCAGTTCTTC. This rearrangement joins TRBV28 to TRBJ2-1, with 7 bases fitting TRBD1. The germline gives CDR1 MDHEN, CDR2 SYDVKM. The CDR3 spans 14 residues. With V trimmed by 5 bases and J by 1 base, 2 bases remained unmatched.